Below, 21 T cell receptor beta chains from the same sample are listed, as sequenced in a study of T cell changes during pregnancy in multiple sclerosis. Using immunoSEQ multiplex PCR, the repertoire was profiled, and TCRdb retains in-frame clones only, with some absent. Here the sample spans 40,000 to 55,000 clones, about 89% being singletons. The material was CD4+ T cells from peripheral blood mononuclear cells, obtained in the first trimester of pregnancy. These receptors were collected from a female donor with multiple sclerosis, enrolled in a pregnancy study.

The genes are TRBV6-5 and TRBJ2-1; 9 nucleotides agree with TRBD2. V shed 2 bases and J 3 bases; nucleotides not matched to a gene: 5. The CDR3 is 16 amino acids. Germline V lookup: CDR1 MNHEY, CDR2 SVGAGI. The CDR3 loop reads CASSYPGLAGYNEQFF. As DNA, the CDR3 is TGTGCCAGCAGTTACCCGGGACTAGCTGGCTACAATGAGCAGTTCTTC.

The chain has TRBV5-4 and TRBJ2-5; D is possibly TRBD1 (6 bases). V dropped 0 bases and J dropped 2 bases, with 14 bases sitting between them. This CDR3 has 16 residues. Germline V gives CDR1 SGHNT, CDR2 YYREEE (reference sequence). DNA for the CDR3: TGTGCCAGCAGCTTGGCCCCCACTAGGGGGCAAGAGACCCAGTACTTC. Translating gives CASSLAPTRGQETQYF.

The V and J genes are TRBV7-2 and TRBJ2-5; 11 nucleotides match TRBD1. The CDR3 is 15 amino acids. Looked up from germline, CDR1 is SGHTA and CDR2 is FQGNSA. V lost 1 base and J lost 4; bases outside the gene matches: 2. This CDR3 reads CASSLGGTGGETQYF. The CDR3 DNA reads TGTGCCAGCAGCTTAGGCGGGACAGGGGGAGAGACCCAGTACTTC.

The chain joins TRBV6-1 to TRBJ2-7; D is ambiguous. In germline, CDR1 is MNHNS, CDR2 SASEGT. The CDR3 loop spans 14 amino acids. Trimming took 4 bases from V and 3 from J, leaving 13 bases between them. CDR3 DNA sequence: TGTGCCAGCAGTGCCCTCGGGTCCGGCTACGAGCAGTACTTC. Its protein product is CASSALGSGYEQYF.

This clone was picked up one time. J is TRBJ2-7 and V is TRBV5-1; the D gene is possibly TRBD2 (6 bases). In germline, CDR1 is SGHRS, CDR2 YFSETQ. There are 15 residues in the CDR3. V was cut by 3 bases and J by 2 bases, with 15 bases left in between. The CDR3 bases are TGCGCCAGCAGCTCCTACACTAGCAGTGCCTACGAGCAGTACTTC. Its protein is CASSSYTSSAYEQYF.

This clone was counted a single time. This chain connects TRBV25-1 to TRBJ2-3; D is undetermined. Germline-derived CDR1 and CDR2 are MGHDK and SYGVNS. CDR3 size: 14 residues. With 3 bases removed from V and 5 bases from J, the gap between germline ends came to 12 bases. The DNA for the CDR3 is TGTGCCAGCAGTGATTCGATGTACGGAGATACGCAGTATTTT. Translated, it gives CASSDSMYGDTQYF.

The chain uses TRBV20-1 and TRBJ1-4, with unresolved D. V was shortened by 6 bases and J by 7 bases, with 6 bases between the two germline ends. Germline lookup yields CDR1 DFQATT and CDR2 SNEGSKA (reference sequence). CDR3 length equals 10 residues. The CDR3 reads CSAYAEKLFF. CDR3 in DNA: TGCAGTGCCTATGCTGAAAAACTGTTTTTT.

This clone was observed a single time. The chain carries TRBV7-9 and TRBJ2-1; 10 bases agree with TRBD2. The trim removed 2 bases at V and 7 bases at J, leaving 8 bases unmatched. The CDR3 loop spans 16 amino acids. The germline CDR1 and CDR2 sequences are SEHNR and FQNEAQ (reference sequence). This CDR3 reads CASSLRPGLARNEQFF. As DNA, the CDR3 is TGTGCCAGCAGCTTACGTCCGGGACTAGCGAGAAATGAGCAGTTCTTC.

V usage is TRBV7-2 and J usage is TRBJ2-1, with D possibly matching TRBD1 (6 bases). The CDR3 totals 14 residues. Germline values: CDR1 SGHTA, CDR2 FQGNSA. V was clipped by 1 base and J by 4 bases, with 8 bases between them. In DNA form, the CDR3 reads TGTGCCAGCAGCTTAGAGGGGGTATACAATGAGCAGTTCTTC. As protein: CASSLEGVYNEQFF.

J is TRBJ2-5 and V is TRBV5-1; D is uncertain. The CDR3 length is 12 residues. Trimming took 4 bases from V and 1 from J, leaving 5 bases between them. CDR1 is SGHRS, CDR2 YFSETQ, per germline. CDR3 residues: CASSPLQETQYF. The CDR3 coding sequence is TGCGCCAGCAGCCCCCTCCAAGAGACCCAGTACTTC.

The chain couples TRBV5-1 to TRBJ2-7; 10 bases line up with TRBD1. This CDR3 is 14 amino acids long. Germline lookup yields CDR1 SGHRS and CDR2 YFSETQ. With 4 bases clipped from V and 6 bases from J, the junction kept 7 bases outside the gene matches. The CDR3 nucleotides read TGCGCCAGCAGCCAGGGGGGACAGGGGTCCGAGCAGTACTTC. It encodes CASSQGGQGSEQYF.

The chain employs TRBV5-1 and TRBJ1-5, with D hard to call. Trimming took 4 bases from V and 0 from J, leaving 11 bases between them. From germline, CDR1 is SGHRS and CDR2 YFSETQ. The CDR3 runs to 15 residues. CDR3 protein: CASSPGTHSNQPQHF. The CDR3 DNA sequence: TGCGCCAGCAGCCCGGGTACTCATAGCAATCAGCCCCAGCATTTT.

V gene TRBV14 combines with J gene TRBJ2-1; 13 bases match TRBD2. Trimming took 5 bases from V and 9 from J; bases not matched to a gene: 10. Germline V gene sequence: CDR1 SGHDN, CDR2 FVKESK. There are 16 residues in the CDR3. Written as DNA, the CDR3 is TGTGCCAGCAGCACCCGGACTAGCGGGAGAAGAGGTGAGCAGTTCTTC. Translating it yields CASSTRTSGRRGEQFF.

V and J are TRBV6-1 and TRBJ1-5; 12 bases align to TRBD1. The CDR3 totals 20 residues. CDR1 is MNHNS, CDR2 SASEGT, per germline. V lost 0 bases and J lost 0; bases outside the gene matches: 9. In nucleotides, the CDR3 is TGTGCCAGCAGTGAAGCTTCCGCCGGGACAGGGGGCGCTAGCAATCAGCCCCAGCATTTT. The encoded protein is CASSEASAGTGGASNQPQHF.

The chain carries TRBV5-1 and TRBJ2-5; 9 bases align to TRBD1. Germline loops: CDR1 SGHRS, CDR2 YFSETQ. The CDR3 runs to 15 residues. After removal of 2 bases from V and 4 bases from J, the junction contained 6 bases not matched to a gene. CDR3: CASSFEQGASETQYF. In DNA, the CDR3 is TGCGCCAGCAGCTTTGAACAGGGGGCTTCAGAGACCCAGTACTTC.

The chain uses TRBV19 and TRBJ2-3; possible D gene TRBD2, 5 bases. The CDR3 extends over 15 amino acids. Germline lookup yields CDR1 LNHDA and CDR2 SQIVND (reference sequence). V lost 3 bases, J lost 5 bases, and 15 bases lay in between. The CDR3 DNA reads TGTGCCAGTAGTATCGCCCGGGGTCGAGGAGATACGCAGTATTTT. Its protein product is CASSIARGRGDTQYF.

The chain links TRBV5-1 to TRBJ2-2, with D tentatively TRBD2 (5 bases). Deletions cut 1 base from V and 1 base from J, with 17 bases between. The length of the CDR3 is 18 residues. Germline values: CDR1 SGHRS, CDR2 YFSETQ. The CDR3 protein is CASSLRRSRVRNTGELFF. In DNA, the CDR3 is TGCGCCAGCAGCTTGAGGCGATCGAGGGTGCGGAACACCGGGGAGCTGTTTTTT.

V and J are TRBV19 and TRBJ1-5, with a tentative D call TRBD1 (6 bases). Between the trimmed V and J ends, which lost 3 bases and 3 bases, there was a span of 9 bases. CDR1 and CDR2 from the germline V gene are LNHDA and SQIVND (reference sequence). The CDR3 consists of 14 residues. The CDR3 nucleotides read TGTGCCAGTAGTATCCGGGACATCAATCAGCCCCAGCATTTT. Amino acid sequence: CASSIRDINQPQHF.

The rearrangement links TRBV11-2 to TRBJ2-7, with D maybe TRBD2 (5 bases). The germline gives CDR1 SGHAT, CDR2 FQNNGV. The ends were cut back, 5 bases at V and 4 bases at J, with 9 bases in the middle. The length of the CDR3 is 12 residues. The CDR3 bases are TGTGCCAGCAGCCGGACTTCATACGAGCAGTACTTC. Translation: CASSRTSYEQYF.

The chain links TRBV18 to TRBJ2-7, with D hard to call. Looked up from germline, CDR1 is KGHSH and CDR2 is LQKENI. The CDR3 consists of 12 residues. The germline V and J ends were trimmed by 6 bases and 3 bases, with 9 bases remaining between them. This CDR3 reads CASSPGGYEQYF. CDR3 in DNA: TGTGCCAGCTCCCCCGGCGGCTACGAGCAGTACTTC.

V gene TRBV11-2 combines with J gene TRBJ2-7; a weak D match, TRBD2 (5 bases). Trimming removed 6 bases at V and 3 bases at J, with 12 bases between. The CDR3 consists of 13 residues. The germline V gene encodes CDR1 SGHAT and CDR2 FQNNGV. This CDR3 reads CASRLGIDYEQYF. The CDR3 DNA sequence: TGTGCCAGCAGACTCGGGATCGACTACGAGCAGTACTTC.